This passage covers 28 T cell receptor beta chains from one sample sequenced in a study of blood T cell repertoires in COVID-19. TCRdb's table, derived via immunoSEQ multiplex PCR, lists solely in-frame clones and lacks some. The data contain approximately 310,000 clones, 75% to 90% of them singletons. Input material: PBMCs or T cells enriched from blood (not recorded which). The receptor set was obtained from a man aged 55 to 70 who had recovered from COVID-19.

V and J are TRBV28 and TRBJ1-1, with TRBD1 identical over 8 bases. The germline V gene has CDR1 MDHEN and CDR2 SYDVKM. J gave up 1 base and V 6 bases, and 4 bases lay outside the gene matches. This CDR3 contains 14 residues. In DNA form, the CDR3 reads TGTGCCAGCAGGGCACAGGGGGGGAACACTGAAGCTTTCTTT. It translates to CASRAQGGNTEAFF.

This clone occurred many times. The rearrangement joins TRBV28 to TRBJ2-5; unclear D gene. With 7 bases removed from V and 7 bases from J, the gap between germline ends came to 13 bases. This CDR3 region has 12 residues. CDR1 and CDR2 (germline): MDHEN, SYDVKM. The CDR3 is CASTPPRGTQYF. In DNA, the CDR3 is TGTGCCAGCACCCCCCCAAGAGGGACCCAGTACTTC.

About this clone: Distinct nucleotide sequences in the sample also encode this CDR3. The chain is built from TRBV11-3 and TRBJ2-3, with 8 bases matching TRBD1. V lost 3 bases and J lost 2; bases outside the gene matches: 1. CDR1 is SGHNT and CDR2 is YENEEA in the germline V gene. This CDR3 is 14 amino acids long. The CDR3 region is CASSLDRDTDTQYF. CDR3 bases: TGTGCCAGCAGCTTGGACAGGGACACAGATACGCAGTATTTT.

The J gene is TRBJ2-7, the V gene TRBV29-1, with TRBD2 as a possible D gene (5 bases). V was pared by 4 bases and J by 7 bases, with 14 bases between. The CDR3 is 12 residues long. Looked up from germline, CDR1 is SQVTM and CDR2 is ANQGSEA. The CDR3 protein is CSVGTGLGEQYF. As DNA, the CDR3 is TGCAGCGTTGGGACTGGCCTAGGAGAGCAGTACTTC.

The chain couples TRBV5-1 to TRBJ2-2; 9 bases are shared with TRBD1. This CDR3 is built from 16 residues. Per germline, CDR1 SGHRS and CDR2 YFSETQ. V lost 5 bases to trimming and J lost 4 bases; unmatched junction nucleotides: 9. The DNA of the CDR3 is TGCGCCAGCAGTAACCCGGGACAGGGAATCACCGGGGAGCTGTTTTTT. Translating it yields CASSNPGQGITGELFF.

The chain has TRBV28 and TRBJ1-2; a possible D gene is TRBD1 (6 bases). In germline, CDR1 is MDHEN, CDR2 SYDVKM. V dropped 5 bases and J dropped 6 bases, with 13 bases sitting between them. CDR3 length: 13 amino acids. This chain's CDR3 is CASSARTANGYTF. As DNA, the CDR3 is TGTGCCAGCAGTGCACGGACAGCCAATGGCTACACCTTC.

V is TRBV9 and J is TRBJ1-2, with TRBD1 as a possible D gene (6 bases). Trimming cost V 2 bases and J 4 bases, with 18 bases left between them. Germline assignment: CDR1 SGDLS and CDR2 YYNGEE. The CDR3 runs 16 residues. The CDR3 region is CASSVASGDPSYGYTF. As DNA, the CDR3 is TGTGCCAGCAGCGTGGCTTCAGGGGACCCCTCCTATGGCTACACCTTC.

The CDR3 loop reads CASSPLGLAGPYEQYF. In nucleotides, the CDR3 is TGTGCCAGCAGCCCGCTAGGGCTAGCGGGGCCCTACGAGCAGTACTTC. The chain links TRBV14 to TRBJ2-7; 9 bases align to TRBD2. Unmatched junction bases numbered 9, after V lost 4 bases and J lost 2 bases. This CDR3 has 16 residues. Germline lookup yields CDR1 SGHDN and CDR2 FVKESK.

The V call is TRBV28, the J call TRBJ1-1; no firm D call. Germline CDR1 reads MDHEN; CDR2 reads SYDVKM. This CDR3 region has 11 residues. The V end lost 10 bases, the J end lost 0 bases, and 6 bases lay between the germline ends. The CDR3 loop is CATLVNTEAFF. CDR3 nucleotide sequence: TGTGCCACCCTTGTGAACACTGAAGCTTTCTTT.

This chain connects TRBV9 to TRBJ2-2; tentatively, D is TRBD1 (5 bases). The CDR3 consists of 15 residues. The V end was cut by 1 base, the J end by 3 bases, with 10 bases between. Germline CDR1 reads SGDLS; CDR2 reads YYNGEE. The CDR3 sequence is CASSVRGLDTGELFF. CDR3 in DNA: TGTGCCAGCAGCGTAAGGGGATTAGACACCGGGGAGCTGTTTTTT.

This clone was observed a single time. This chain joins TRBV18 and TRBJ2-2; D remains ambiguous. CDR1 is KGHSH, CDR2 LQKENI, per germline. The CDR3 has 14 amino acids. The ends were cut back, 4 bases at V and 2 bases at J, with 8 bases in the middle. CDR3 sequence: CASSLGTNTGELFF. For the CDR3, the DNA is TGTGCCAGCTCACTGGGCACAAACACCGGGGAGCTGTTTTTT.

For the CDR3, the DNA is TGTGCCAGCAGCCAAGTAAGCGAGCAGTTCTTC. It encodes CASSQVSEQFF. The chain has TRBV3-1 (or the pseudogene TRBV3-2) and TRBJ2-1; unclear D gene. The CDR3 consists of 11 residues. V gave up 1 base and J gave up 10 bases, with 5 bases separating them. Germline V lookup: CDR1 LGHDT, CDR2 YNNKEL (reference sequence).

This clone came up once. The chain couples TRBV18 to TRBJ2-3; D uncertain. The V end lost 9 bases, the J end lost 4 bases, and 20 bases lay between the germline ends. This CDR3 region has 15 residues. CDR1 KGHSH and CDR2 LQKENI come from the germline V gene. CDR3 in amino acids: CASSGYSLTSDTQYF. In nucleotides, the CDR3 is TGTGCCAGTTCCGGGTATAGCCTCACTTCAGATACGCAGTATTTT.

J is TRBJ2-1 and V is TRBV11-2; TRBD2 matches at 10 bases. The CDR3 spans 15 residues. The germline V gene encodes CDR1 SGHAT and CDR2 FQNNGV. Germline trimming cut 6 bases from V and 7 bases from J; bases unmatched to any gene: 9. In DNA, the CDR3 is TGTGCCAGCAGTTTTAGCGGGAGGTGGGGGAATGAGCAGTTCTTC. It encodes CASSFSGRWGNEQFF. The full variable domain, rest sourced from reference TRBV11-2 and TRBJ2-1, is EAGVAQSPRYKIIEKRQSVAFWCNPISGHATLYWYQQILGQGPKLLIQFQNNGVVDDSQLPKDRFSAERLKGVDSTLKIQPAKLEDSAVYLCASSFSGRWGNEQFFGPGTRLTVL.

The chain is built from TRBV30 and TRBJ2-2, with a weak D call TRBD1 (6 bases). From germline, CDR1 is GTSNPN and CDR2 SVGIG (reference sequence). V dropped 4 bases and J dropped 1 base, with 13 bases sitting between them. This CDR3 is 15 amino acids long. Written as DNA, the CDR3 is TGTGCCTGGATCGGCAGGGGAAGGAACACCGGGGAGCTGTTTTTT. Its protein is CAWIGRGRNTGELFF.

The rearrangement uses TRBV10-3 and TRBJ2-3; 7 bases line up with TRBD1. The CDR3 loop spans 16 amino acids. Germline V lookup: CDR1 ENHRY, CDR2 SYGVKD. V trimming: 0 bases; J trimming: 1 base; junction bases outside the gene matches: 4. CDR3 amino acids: CAISESSQGGTDTQYF. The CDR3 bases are TGTGCCATCAGTGAGTCGAGTCAGGGGGGCACAGATACGCAGTATTTT.

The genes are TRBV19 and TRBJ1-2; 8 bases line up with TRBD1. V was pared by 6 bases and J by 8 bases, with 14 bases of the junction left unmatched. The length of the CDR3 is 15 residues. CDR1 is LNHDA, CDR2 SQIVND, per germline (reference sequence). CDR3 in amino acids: CASRQTGEDVRGYTF. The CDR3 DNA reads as TGTGCCAGTAGACAGACAGGGGAAGACGTGAGGGGCTACACCTTC.

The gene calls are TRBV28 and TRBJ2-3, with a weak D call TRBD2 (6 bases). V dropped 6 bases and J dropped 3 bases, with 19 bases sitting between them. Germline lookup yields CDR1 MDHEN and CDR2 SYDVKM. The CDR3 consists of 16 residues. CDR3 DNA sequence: TGTGCCAGCAGCACGCCGGAGGGAATTTTAACAGATACGCAGTATTTT. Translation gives CASSTPEGILTDTQYF.

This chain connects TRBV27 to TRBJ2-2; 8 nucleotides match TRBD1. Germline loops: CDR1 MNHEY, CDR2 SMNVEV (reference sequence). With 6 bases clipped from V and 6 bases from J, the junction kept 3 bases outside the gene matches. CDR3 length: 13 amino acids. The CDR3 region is CASSRRGPGELFF. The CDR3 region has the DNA TGTGCCAGCAGCCGCAGGGGGCCCGGGGAGCTGTTTTTT.

CDR3 residues: CASSIGTGSSSTDTQYF. The CDR3 DNA reads as TGCGCCAGCAGCATCGGGACAGGTTCTTCTAGCACAGATACGCAGTATTTT. The V gene is TRBV5-1, the J gene TRBJ2-3; the match to TRBD1 covers 8 bases. The CDR3 is 17 amino acids. CDR1 SGHRS and CDR2 YFSETQ come from the germline V gene. V gave up 4 bases and J gave up 0 bases; unmatched junction bases: 10.

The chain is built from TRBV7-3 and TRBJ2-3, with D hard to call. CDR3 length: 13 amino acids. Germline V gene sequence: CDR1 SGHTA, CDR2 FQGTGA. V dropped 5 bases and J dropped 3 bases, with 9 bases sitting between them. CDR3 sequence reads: CASSPRRTDTQYF. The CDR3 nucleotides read TGTGCCAGCAGCCCACGTCGGACAGATACGCAGTATTTT.

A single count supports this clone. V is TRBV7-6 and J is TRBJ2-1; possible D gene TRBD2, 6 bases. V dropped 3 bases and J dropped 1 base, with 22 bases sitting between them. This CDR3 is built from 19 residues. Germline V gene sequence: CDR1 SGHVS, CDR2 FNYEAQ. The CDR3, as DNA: TGTGCCAGCAGCTTTGAGTCCCCCTCAAGCGGGTTATCCTACAATGAGCAGTTCTTC. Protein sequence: CASSFESPSSGLSYNEQFF.

Here the CDR3 DNA reads TGTGCCAGCAGGGACAGTTCCTATAATTCACCCCTCCACTTT. It specifies CASRDSSYNSPLHF. The gene calls are TRBV6-5 and TRBJ1-6; tentatively, D is TRBD1 (6 bases). V lost 6 bases, J lost 1 base, and 7 bases lay in between. Germline CDR1 and CDR2: MNHEY and SVGAGI. The CDR3 sequence is 14 residues long.

CDR3 sequence (DNA): TGTGCCAGTAGGGGGATATTTAATCAGCCCCAGCATTTT. Translating it yields CASRGIFNQPQHF. The chain links TRBV2 to TRBJ1-5, with D maybe TRBD1 (6 bases). Germline loops: CDR1 SNHLY, CDR2 FYNNEI. Trimming cost V 9 bases and J 4 bases, with 13 bases left between them. There are 13 residues in the CDR3.

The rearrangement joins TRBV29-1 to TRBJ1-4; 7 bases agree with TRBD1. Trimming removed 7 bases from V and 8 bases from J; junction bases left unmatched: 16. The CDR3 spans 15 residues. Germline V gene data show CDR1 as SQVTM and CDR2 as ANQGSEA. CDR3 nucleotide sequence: TGCAGCGCTGGGGGATTAGGGGGCTCAGTCGAAAAACTGTTTTTT. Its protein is CSAGGLGGSVEKLFF. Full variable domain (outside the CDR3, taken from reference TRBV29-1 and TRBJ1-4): SAVISQKPSRDICQRGTSLTIQCQVDSQVTMMFWYRQQPGQSLTLIATANQGSEATYESGFVIDKFPISRPNLTFSTLTVSNMSPEDSSIYLCSAGGLGGSVEKLFFGSGTQLSVL.

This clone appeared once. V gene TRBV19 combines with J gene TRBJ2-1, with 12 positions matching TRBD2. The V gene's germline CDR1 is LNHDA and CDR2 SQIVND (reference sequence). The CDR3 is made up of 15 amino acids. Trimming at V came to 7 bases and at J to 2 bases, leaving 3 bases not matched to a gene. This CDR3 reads CASIRTSGTYNEQFF. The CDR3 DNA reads TGTGCCAGTATCCGGACTAGCGGGACCTACAATGAGCAGTTCTTC. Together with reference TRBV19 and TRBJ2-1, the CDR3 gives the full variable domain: DGGITQSPKYLFRKEGQNVTLSCEQNLNHDAMYWYRQDPGQGLRLIYYSQIVNDFQKGDIAEGYSVSREKKESFPLTVTSAQKNPTAFYLCASIRTSGTYNEQFFGPGTRLTVL.

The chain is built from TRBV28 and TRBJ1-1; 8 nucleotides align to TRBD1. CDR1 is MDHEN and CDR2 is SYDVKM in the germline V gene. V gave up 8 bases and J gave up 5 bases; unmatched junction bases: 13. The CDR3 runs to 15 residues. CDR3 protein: CASSPGGGAPTEAFF. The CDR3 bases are TGTGCCAGCTCCCCAGGGGGCGGAGCCCCAACTGAAGCTTTCTTT.

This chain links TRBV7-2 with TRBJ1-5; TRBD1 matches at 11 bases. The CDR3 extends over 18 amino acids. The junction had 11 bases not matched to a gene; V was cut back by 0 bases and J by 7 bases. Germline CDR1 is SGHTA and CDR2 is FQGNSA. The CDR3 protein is CASSLARTGGAIGQPQHF. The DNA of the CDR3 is TGTGCCAGCAGCTTAGCCCGGACAGGGGGCGCGATAGGCCAGCCCCAGCATTTT.